The text below deals with one T cell receptor (beta chain). It was in the United States that all participants with HIV were treated. These data belong to a study of long-term antiretroviral therapy in people with HIV. At survey level, the immunoSEQ assay was run in its v3.0 version. TCRdb's table, derived via immunoSEQ multiplex PCR, lists solely in-frame clones and lacks some. The sample shows around 40,000 clones, approximately 86% of them seen only once. Losses at the gene ends were 1 base for V and 1 base for J; bases not matched to a gene: 6. This CDR3 comprises 18 residues. CDR1 is LNHDA, CDR2 SQIVND, per germline (reference sequence).

Sequenced here: unsorted PBMCs, sampled just before starting antiretroviral therapy. The source is a woman younger than 35 with HIV. This chain connects TRBV19 to TRBJ2-6; TRBD1 aligns across 8 bases. The CDR3 reads CASSIVTGGLSGANVLTF. DNA for the CDR3: TGTGCCAGTAGTATAGTTACAGGGGGACTTTCTGGGGCCAACGTCCTGACTTTC.